A selection of T cell receptor beta chains follows, all from one sample in a study of blood T cells in healthy people across ages. TCRdb independently ran MiXCR on the 5' RACE reads; one entry per CDR3 protein. Of 550,000 to 600,000 distinct CDR3 sequences listed, 45% to 55% are singletons. The sample consisted of blood. The receptors shown here come from a man at least 80 years old in good health. The CDR3 runs from the conserved cysteine through the conserved F or W. A D gene is named only where the DNA matches it firmly. Clone sizes are given selectively: once, few, many, or a class where the clone is expanded.

D	size	V	J	length	CDR3	DNA
TRBD2	NA	TRBV20-1	TRBJ2-3	15	CSATPGLAGVDTQYF	TGCAGTGCTACCCCGGGACTAGCGGGAGTCGATACGCAGTATTTT
NA	many	TRBV7-2	TRBJ2-7	15	CASSLVGLNSYEQYF	TGTGCCAGCAGCTTAGTGGGACTCAACTCCTACGAGCAGTACTTC
NA	NA	TRBV4-1	TRBJ2-5	12	CASSQSLKAQYF	TGCGCCAGCAGCCAGAGTTTAAAGGCCCAGTACTTC
TRBD1	NA	TRBV6-2/TRBV6-3	TRBJ2-7	15	CASSKRTGVSYEQYF	TGTGCCAGCAGTAAAAGGACAGGGGTCTCCTACGAGCAGTACTTC
NA	NA	TRBV18	TRBJ2-7	13	CASSNSGNYEQYF	TGTGCCAGCTCAAACTCAGGGAACTACGAGCAGTACTTC
TRBD2	few	TRBV20-1	TRBJ2-1	13	CSASSGSRNEQFF	TGCAGTGCTTCCAGCGGGAGTCGAAATGAGCAGTTCTTC
NA	once	TRBV20-1	TRBJ2-1	16	CSARSSVGHSYNEQFF	TGCAGTGCTAGAAGCTCGGTCGGACACTCCTACAATGAGCAGTTCTTC
NA	NA	TRBV15	TRBJ2-1	14	CATSRDWQAHEQFF	TGTGCCACCAGCAGAGATTGGCAGGCTCATGAGCAGTTCTTC
TRBD2	NA	TRBV13	TRBJ2-7	15	CASSFRLAGKDEQYF	TGTGCCAGCAGCTTTAGACTAGCGGGAAAAGACGAGCAGTACTTC
TRBD1	NA	TRBV5-1	TRBJ2-3	14	CASSLDRAGDTQYF	TGCGCCAGCAGCTTAGACAGGGCCGGAGATACGCAGTATTTT
TRBD1	NA	TRBV20-1	TRBJ2-7	14	CSATRQGGNYEQYF	TGCAGTGCTACACGACAGGGGGGAAACTACGAGCAGTACTTC
TRBD1	NA	TRBV7-2	TRBJ2-7	15	CASSLATGGKGEQYF	TGTGCCAGCAGCTTAGCCACAGGGGGGAAAGGCGAGCAGTACTTC